This T cell receptor (beta chain) was captured in a study of vaccination and CD4 T cells after COVID-19. Whole-study findings and limits: Looking at convalescent patients, 304 of their 307 vaccine-specific clones were spike mono-reactive.

As to treatment: roughly 11-day PBMC culture with coronavirus spike peptide pools or control peptides (ViraFEST assay). Researchers collected the unexposed donor's CD4+ T cells before the COVID-19 pandemic (2011-2018). Subject to cell availability, CD4+ T cells from unexposed donors were probed with SARS-CoV-2 S/N and four cold-coronavirus spikes. Looked up from germline, CDR1 is LNHDA and CDR2 is SQIVND (reference sequence). V lost 5 bases and J lost 3; bases outside the gene matches: 7. This CDR3 contains 16 residues. Oncomine TCR Beta short-read sequencing was applied to DNA from cultured CD4+ T cells. From cultured CD4+ T cells, genomic DNA was extracted. TCRdb called the PCR reads again in MiXCR, with one record for every CDR3 protein. The sample carries several thousand distinct CDR3 sequences, around 71% recorded once. Comment on this clonotype: Its antigen is undetermined.

The sequenced material came from CD4+ T cells from blood, cultured in vitro. The origin of this receptor is a human donor in good health. The chain uses TRBV19 and TRBJ1-5; 10 bases fit TRBD1. The CDR3 DNA is TGTGCCAGTAGTCCAACGGACAGGGGGTTCAATCAGCCCCAGCATTTT. Amino acids: CASSPTDRGFNQPQHF.